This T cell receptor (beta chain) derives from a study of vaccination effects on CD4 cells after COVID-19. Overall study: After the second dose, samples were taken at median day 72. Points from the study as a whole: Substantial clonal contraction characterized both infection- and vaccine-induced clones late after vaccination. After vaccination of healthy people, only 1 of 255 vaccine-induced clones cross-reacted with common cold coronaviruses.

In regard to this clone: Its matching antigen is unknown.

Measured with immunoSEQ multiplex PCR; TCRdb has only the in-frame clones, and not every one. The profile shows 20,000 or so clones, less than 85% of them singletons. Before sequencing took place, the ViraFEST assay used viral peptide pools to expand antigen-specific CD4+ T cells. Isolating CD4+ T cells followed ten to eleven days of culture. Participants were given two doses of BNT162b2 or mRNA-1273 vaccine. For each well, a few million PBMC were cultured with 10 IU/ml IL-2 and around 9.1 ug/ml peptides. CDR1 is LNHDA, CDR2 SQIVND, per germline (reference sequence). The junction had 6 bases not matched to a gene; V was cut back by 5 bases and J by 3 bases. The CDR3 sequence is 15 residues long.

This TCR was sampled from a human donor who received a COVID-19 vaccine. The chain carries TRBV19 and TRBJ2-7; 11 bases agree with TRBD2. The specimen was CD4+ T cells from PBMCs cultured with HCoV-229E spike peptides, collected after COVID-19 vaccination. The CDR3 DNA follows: TGTGCCAGTAGTGCTAGCGGGAGGACCGACTACGAGCAGTACTTC. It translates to CASSASGRTDYEQYF.